Listed below are T cell receptor beta chains from one sample, sequenced in a study of blood T cell repertoires in COVID-19. Measured with immunoSEQ multiplex PCR; TCRdb has only the in-frame clones, and not every one. The table includes roughly 200,000 clones, around 82% detected once. What was sequenced was peripheral blood. Receptor source: a man between 50 and 59 years old with active or convalescent COVID-19. CDR3s include the opening cysteine and the closing phenylalanine or tryptophan. D genes are given only for firm matches. Size values are once, few and many counts, or a class for expanded clones, and some rows have none.

TRBJ2-3 15 NA TRBV30 TRBD1 TGTGCCTGGGTCGACAGGGGGGCAAGCACAGATACGCAGTATTTT CAWVDRGASTDTQYF
TRBJ2-7 15 NA TRBV7-9 TRBD1 TGTGCCAGCAGCTTTGGGACAGCGGTCGGCTACGAGCAGTACTTC CASSFGTAVGYEQYF
TRBJ2-7 14 many TRBV9 NA TGTGCCAGCAGCGTAGCGGGGGGCGGCTACGAGCAGTACTTC CASSVAGGGYEQYF
TRBJ1-2 12 NA TRBV2 TRBD1 TGTGCCAGCAGTGTTGGACAGGGGAAAGCTACCTTC CASSVGQGKATF
TRBJ2-5 13 NA TRBV9 NA TGTGCCAGCAGCGTAGGAGGGAAAGAGACCCAGTACTTC CASSVGGKETQYF
TRBJ2-2 16 NA TRBV5-1 TRBD1 TGCGCCAGCAGCTTAATGGGGACAGAGAACACCGGGGAGCTGTTTTTT CASSLMGTENTGELFF
TRBJ2-1 15 NA TRBV11-2 TRBD2 TGTGCCAGCAGACTAGCGGGGGGAATAGGAGGTGAGCAGTTCTTC CASRLAGGIGGEQFF
TRBJ1-2 15 NA TRBV4-2 TRBD1 TGTGCCAGCAGCCAAGAAAAGCGGGACAGGGGCCTCTACACCTTC CASSQEKRDRGLYTF
TRBJ2-7 14 few TRBV6-2/TRBV6-3 TRBD1 TGTGCCAGCAGTTCTCCGGGACAGTTATACGAGCAGTACTTC CASSSPGQLYEQYF
TRBJ1-1 13 NA TRBV30 NA TGTGCCTGGAGTGTAAGGGGGAACACTGAAGCTTTCTTT CAWSVRGNTEAFF
TRBJ1-1 11 NA TRBV24-1 NA TGTGCCACCCGGGGGAACACTGAAGCTTTCTTT CATRGNTEAFF
TRBJ1-2 14 NA TRBV11-2 NA TGTGCCAGCAGCTTAGAAAGGGGTTCCTATGGCTACACCTTC CASSLERGSYGYTF
TRBJ2-2 13 NA TRBV28 NA TGTGCCAGCAGTCTTGGACAGTACGGGGAGCTGTTTTTT CASSLGQYGELFF
TRBJ2-7 13 once TRBV28 NA TGTGCCAGCAGCAGGGGACCCCTATACGAGCAGTACTTC CASSRGPLYEQYF
TRBJ1-1 12 NA TRBV19 TRBD1 TGTGCCAGTATCGACAGGGGAGCTGAAGCTTTCTTT CASIDRGAEAFF
TRBJ2-1 14 NA TRBV29-1 TRBD2 TGCAGCGTTGATTGGCGGGGGGGCCTAAATGAGCAGTTCTTC CSVDWRGGLNEQFF
TRBJ2-7 12 few TRBV12-3/TRBV12-4 NA TGTGCCAGCAGTTTTCGGGACTACGAGCAGTACTTC CASSFRDYEQYF
TRBJ1-3 16 NA TRBV9 TRBD1 TGTGCCAGCAGCGTAACAGGGGTTAGCTCTGGAAACACCATATATTTT CASSVTGVSSGNTIYF
TRBJ2-3 15 once TRBV6-5 NA TGTGCCAGCCAATATAGCGGTTTAAGCACAGATACGCAGTATTTT CASQYSGLSTDTQYF
TRBJ1-5 17 NA TRBV21-1 NA TGTGCCAGCAGACCGCCTAAGGGGAGGGATGGCAATCAGCCCCAGCATTTT CASRPPKGRDGNQPQHF
TRBJ2-2 12 NA TRBV6-5 TRBD2 TGTGCCAGCAGTTTACTAGCGGGGGAGCTGTTTTTT CASSLLAGELFF
TRBJ1-1 13 few TRBV25-1 NA TGTGCCAGCAGCACAGGTCTGAACACTGAAGCTTTCTTT CASSTGLNTEAFF